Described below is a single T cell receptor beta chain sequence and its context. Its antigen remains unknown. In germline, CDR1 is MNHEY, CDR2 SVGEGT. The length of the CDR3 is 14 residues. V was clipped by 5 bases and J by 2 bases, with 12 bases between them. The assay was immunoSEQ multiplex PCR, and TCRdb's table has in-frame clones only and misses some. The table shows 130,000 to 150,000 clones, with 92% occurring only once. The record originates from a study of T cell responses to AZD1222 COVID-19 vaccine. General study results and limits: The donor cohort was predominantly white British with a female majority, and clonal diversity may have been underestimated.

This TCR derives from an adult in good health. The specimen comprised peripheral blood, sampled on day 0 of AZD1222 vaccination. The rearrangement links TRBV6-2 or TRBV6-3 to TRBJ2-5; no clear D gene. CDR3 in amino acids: CASSQTELQETQYF. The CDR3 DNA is TGTGCCAGCAGTCAGACTGAGTTGCAAGAGACCCAGTACTTC.